One sample yielded the 2 T cell receptor beta chains listed below, sequenced in a study of blood T cell repertoires in COVID-19. Sequencing was performed with immunoSEQ multiplex PCR; in TCRdb, only in-frame clones are kept and a portion is missing. Altogether 150,000 or so clones are present, 90% to 95% being singletons, with the ten largest covering under 5%. Sequencing was carried out using peripheral blood. These receptors were obtained from a woman aged 45-65 years with acute or convalescent COVID-19.

The chain has TRBV6-5 and TRBJ2-5, with 8 nucleotides matching TRBD1. This CDR3 has 13 amino acids. After removal of 6 bases from V and 2 bases from J, the junction contained 2 bases not matched to a gene. Germline loops: CDR1 MNHEY, CDR2 SVGAGI. As DNA, the CDR3 is TGTGCCAGCAGCCGGACAGGGCAAGAGACCCAGTACTTC. It is translated as CASSRTGQETQYF.

This sequence joins TRBV5-4 and TRBJ2-3, with 11 positions matching TRBD2. The V gene's germline CDR1 is SGHNT and CDR2 YYREEE (reference sequence). The CDR3 is 16 amino acids. V lost 4 bases to trimming and J lost 2 bases; unmatched junction nucleotides: 6. The DNA of the CDR3 is TGTGCCAGCAGCAGACTAGCGGGGCCCTTCACAGATACGCAGTATTTT. Translated, it gives CASSRLAGPFTDTQYF.